The 25 T cell receptor beta chains below were found in one sample sequenced in a study of control samples from healthy donors and cancer patients. The assay was immunoSEQ multiplex PCR, and TCRdb's table has in-frame clones only and misses some. This table holds 400,000 to 500,000 clones, over 75% found once. Sequencing was performed on PBMCs. Receptors originate from a man aged 35 to 55 with head and neck cancer.

The rearrangement links TRBV25-1 to TRBJ1-6, with D possibly matching TRBD1 (6 bases). CDR1 and CDR2 from the germline V gene are MGHDK and SYGVNS. The V end was cut by 4 bases, the J end by 6 bases, with 16 bases between. The CDR3 contains 16 residues. CDR3 nucleotides: TGTGCCAGCAGTGGATCCCGAGGGGGGCCTAATTCACCCCTCCACTTT. This gives the protein CASSGSRGGPNSPLHF.

This sequence joins TRBV13 and TRBJ2-2; D is uncertain. Germline loops: CDR1 PRHDT, CDR2 FYEKMQ (reference sequence). V shed 0 bases and J shed 2 bases, with 1 base lying between them. The CDR3 loop spans 13 amino acids. CDR3 loop: CASSLGNTGELFF. The CDR3 DNA reads as TGTGCCAGCAGCTTAGGAAACACCGGGGAGCTGTTTTTT.

This sequence joins TRBV2 and TRBJ2-7; perhaps TRBD2 as D (5 bases). V was pared by 10 bases and J by 2 bases, with 18 bases between. The CDR3 is 14 amino acids. The germline gives CDR1 SNHLY, CDR2 FYNNEI. In DNA form, the CDR3 reads TGTGCCACCGAGAGGGAGCTGGGAGCCTACGAGCAGTACTTC. Translation: CATERELGAYEQYF.

The gene calls are TRBV5-5 and TRBJ1-6, with D perhaps matching TRBD1 (5 bases). CDR3 length: 15 residues. CDR1 SGHKS and CDR2 YYEKEE come from the germline V gene (reference sequence). The V end was cut by 4 bases, the J end by 8 bases, with 16 bases between. The CDR3 bases are TGTGCCAGCAGCCGACAGAGTCAAGTTGATTCACCCCTCCACTTT. Translating it yields CASSRQSQVDSPLHF.

The chain is built from TRBV27 and TRBJ2-7; 7 bases match TRBD2. CDR3 length: 15 residues. The ends lost 2 bases at V and 2 bases at J; junction bases unmatched: 6. From germline, CDR1 is MNHEY and CDR2 SMNVEV (reference sequence). The CDR3 DNA reads as TGTGCCAGCAGTTTACGGCGGGAGATGGCCTACGAGCAGTACTTC. This encodes CASSLRREMAYEQYF.

This clone was observed a single time. V usage is TRBV6-6 and J usage is TRBJ2-7; D is possibly TRBD1 (6 bases). Germline V gene data show CDR1 as MNHNY and CDR2 as SVGAGI (reference sequence). CDR3 size: 16 residues. V was cut by 4 bases and J by 2 bases, with 18 bases left in between. This chain's CDR3 is CASSLAGQLTAYEQYF. CDR3 DNA: TGTGCCAGCAGTTTAGCAGGACAGTTAACAGCCTACGAGCAGTACTTC.

The genes are TRBV9 and TRBJ1-5; D gene uncertain. Germline values: CDR1 SGDLS, CDR2 YYNGEE. Between the trimmed V and J ends, which lost 0 bases and 6 bases, there was a span of 7 bases. This CDR3 has 13 amino acids. CDR3 protein: CASSVGYSQPQHF. Written as DNA, the CDR3 is TGTGCCAGCAGCGTAGGTTACAGTCAGCCCCAGCATTTT.

CDR3 nucleotide sequence: TGTGCCAGCAGCCCGGGACAGGGGCAGGGAGGAAACACCATATATTTT. Protein sequence: CASSPGQGQGGNTIYF. The chain carries TRBV3-1 (or the pseudogene TRBV3-2) and TRBJ1-3, with TRBD1 identical over 10 bases. V trimming: 4 bases; J trimming: 4 bases; junction bases outside the gene matches: 7. The germline V gene encodes CDR1 LGHDT and CDR2 YNNKEL (reference sequence). This CDR3 is built from 16 residues.

V is TRBV6-6 and J is TRBJ1-3; D remains ambiguous. Germline loops: CDR1 MNHNY, CDR2 SVGAGI (reference sequence). This CDR3 has 16 amino acids. V lost 0 bases, J lost 0 bases, and 9 bases lay in between. The CDR3 loop reads CASSYSRADSGNTIYF. CDR3 nucleotide sequence: TGTGCCAGCAGTTACTCGAGGGCGGACTCTGGAAACACCATATATTTT.

V gene TRBV2 combines with J gene TRBJ2-4; perhaps TRBD1 as D (6 bases). Germline lookup yields CDR1 SNHLY and CDR2 FYNNEI. V lost 8 bases and J lost 0, with 17 bases in between. The CDR3 runs 16 residues. CDR3 sequence (DNA): TGTGCCAGCTGGGGGTTTGGGGGCCTAGCCAAAAACATTCAGTACTTC. This encodes CASWGFGGLAKNIQYF.

This chain joins TRBV7-9 and TRBJ2-7; no clear D. V was clipped by 5 bases and J by 1 base, with 6 bases between them. The CDR3 loop spans 12 amino acids. CDR1 and CDR2 from the germline V gene are SEHNR and FQNEAQ (reference sequence). CDR3 sequence (DNA): TGTGCCAGCAGCGCCGGTTCCTACGAGCAGTACTTC. This encodes CASSAGSYEQYF.

The rearrangement links TRBV19 to TRBJ1-1, with D hard to call. Germline lookup yields CDR1 LNHDA and CDR2 SQIVND (reference sequence). Trimming took off 7 bases at V and 7 bases at J, with 19 bases between the two ends. The CDR3 runs to 14 residues. CDR3 in amino acids: CASIDLTLGSEAFF. DNA for the CDR3: TGTGCCAGTATCGACCTTACCTTGGGGAGTGAAGCTTTCTTT.

The V call is TRBV7-2, the J call TRBJ2-5, with TRBD2 matching 13 bases. The ends lost 8 bases at V and 5 bases at J; junction bases unmatched: 11. This CDR3 has 16 residues. Germline CDR1 SGHTA, CDR2 FQGNSA. The CDR3 protein is CASRRTSGGFRETQYF. DNA for the CDR3: TGTGCCAGCCGCCGGACTAGCGGGGGCTTCCGGGAGACCCAGTACTTC. The full variable domain, in which reference TRBV7-2 and TRBJ2-5 provide the parts outside the CDR3, is GAGVSQSPSNKVTEKGKDVELRCDPISGHTALYWYRQSLGQGLEFLIYFQGNSAPDKSGLPSDRFSAERTGGSVSTLTIQRTQQEDSAVYLCASRRTSGGFRETQYFGPGTRLLVL.

This sequence joins TRBV18 and TRBJ2-1, with D possibly matching TRBD1 (5 bases). Germline CDR1 reads KGHSH; CDR2 reads LQKENI. V was clipped by 3 bases and J by 2 bases, with 11 bases between them. The CDR3 consists of 15 residues. CDR3 loop: CASSPETTAYNEQFF. The CDR3 DNA sequence: TGTGCCAGCTCACCCGAGACGACAGCCTACAATGAGCAGTTCTTC. The full variable domain, with the rest looked up from reference TRBV18 and TRBJ2-1, is NAGVMQNPRHLVRRRGQEARLRCSPMKGHSHVYWYRQLPEEGLKFMVYLQKENIIDESGMPKERFSAEFPKEGPSILRIQQVVRGDSAAYFCASSPETTAYNEQFFGPGTRLTVL.

V is TRBV28 and J is TRBJ2-3, with 9 bases matching TRBD1. J lost 1 base, V lost 5 bases, and 10 bases had no gene match. The CDR3 contains 17 residues. Per germline, CDR1 MDHEN and CDR2 SYDVKM. Here the CDR3 reads CASSPNRGTGRTDTQYF. The CDR3 DNA follows: TGTGCCAGCAGTCCAAACCGGGGGACAGGGCGCACAGATACGCAGTATTTT.

This chain connects TRBV5-1 to TRBJ2-7; tentative D call: TRBD1 (6 bases). CDR3 length: 12 amino acids. The V and J ends lost 0 bases and 6 bases respectively, with 7 bases between them. Germline CDR1 is SGHRS and CDR2 is YFSETQ. CDR3 amino acids: CASSLETGEQYF. The CDR3 region has the DNA TGCGCCAGCAGCTTGGAGACAGGCGAGCAGTACTTC. The whole variable domain, filled in from reference TRBV5-1 and TRBJ2-7, reads KAGVTQTPRYLIKTRGQQVTLSCSPISGHRSVSWYQQTPGQGLQFLFEYFSETQRNKGNFPGRFSGRQFSNSRSEMNVSTLELGDSALYLCASSLETGEQYFGPGTRLTVT.

The rearrangement uses TRBV10-3 and TRBJ1-1; 7 nucleotides match TRBD1. V was clipped by 3 bases and J by 1 base; unmatched bases: 5. The germline V gene has CDR1 ENHRY and CDR2 SYGVKD. This CDR3 is built from 15 residues. CDR3 in DNA: TGTGCCATCAGTGATCAGGGGGTTCGGAACACTGAAGCTTTCTTT. Translating it yields CAISDQGVRNTEAFF.

This clone was seen more than once but under ten times. This chain joins TRBV9 and TRBJ2-3; the D gene is possibly TRBD2 (6 bases). V lost 4 bases and J 3 bases, leaving 12 bases between the germline ends. The V gene's germline CDR1 is SGDLS and CDR2 YYNGEE. CDR3 size: 14 residues. CDR3 amino acids: CASSRGGATDTQYF. For the CDR3, the DNA is TGTGCCAGCAGCCGAGGCGGGGCTACAGATACGCAGTATTTT.

The rearrangement joins TRBV5-4 to TRBJ1-5; no firm D call. Germline V gene data show CDR1 as SGHNT and CDR2 as YYREEE (reference sequence). This CDR3 spans 15 amino acids. V shed 0 bases and J shed 7 bases, with 14 bases lying between them. CDR3 sequence: CASSLGGTGRQPQHF. CDR3 bases: TGTGCCAGCAGCTTGGGGGGTACGGGGAGACAGCCCCAGCATTTT.

The genes are TRBV6-2 or TRBV6-3 and TRBJ2-6, with 9 nucleotides matching TRBD1. The germline V gene encodes CDR1 MNHEY and CDR2 SVGEGT. J lost 2 bases, V lost 2 bases, and 4 bases had no gene match. The CDR3 is 17 amino acids. CDR3 DNA: TGTGCCAGCAGTTACCCCCGGGACAGGGCTGGGGCCAACGTCCTGACTTTC. Protein product: CASSYPRDRAGANVLTF.

This chain connects TRBV3-1 (or the pseudogene TRBV3-2) to TRBJ2-5; 8 nucleotides align to TRBD2. The CDR3 spans 16 residues. V lost 0 bases to trimming and J lost 4 bases; unmatched junction nucleotides: 7. Germline V gene sequence: CDR1 LGHDT, CDR2 YNNKEL (reference sequence). The CDR3 DNA sequence: TGTGCCAGCAGCCAAGATCTGGCGGGAGGTTCAGAGACCCAGTACTTC. It codes for CASSQDLAGGSETQYF.

The chain is built from TRBV19 and TRBJ1-2; D unclear. The CDR3 runs to 17 residues. V was shortened by 1 base and J by 0 bases, with 15 bases between the two germline ends. Per the germline V gene, CDR1 is LNHDA and CDR2 is SQIVND (reference sequence). DNA for the CDR3: TGTGCCAGTAGTATAGCCGCTGGGCCCCCAGCTAACTATGGCTACACCTTC. Translated: CASSIAAGPPANYGYTF.

This CDR3 reads CASSHTRRNGDRGNQPQHF. The CDR3 nucleotides are TGTGCCAGCAGCCATACCCGACGTAACGGGGACAGGGGTAATCAGCCCCAGCATTTT. The chain recombines TRBV7-2 with TRBJ1-5, with 10 bases fitting TRBD1. Germline V lookup: CDR1 SGHTA, CDR2 FQGNSA. The CDR3 spans 19 residues. V dropped 5 bases and J dropped 4; count of bases not matched to a gene: 17.

The chain links TRBV4-1 to TRBJ2-1; 12 nucleotides line up with TRBD1. With 4 bases clipped from V and 9 bases from J, the junction kept 4 bases outside the gene matches. The CDR3 totals 14 residues. Germline V gives CDR1 MGHRA, CDR2 YSYEKL. CDR3 protein: CASSLGTGGGEQFF. The CDR3 region has the DNA TGCGCCAGCAGCCTCGGGACAGGGGGCGGTGAGCAGTTCTTC.

This chain uses TRBV28 with TRBJ2-3, with a possible D match to TRBD1 (6 bases). CDR3 length: 23 amino acids. Trimming shortened V by 4 bases and J by 2 bases, and 37 bases separated the two germline ends. Per the germline V gene, CDR1 is MDHEN and CDR2 is SYDVKM. The CDR3 spells CASSSPSPFFVGGHQSFTDTQYF. CDR3 DNA sequence: TGTGCCAGCAGTTCACCGTCTCCGTTTTTCGTTGGGGGCCACCAATCTTTCACAGATACGCAGTATTTT. The entire variable domain, with the rest obtained from reference TRBV28 and TRBJ2-3, is as follows: DVKVTQSSRYLVKRTGEKVFLECVQDMDHENMFWYRQDPGLGLRLIYFSYDVKMKEKGDIPEGYSVSREKKERFSLILESASTNQTSMYLCASSSPSPFFVGGHQSFTDTQYFGPGTRLTVL.